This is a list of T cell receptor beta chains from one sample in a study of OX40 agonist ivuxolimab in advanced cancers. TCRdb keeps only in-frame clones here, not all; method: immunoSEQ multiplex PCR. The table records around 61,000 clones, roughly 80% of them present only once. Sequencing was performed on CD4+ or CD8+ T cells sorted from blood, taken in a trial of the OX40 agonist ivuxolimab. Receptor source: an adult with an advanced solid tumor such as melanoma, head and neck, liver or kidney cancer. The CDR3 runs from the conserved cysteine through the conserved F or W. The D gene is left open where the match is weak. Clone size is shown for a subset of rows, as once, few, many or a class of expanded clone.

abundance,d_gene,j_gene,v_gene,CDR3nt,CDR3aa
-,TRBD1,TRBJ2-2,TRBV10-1,TGCGCCAGCAGTGGGGGACAGGGTATTGGCACCGGGGAGCTGTTTTTT,CASSGGQGIGTGELFF
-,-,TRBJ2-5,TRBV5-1,TGCGCCAGCAGCTTGGCCGTGGCAGCACCAAAAGAGACCCAGTACTTC,CASSLAVAAPKETQYF
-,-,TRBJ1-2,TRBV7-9,TGTGCCAGCACCATGACGGGGGTGGACTATGGCTACACCTTC,CASTMTGVDYGYTF
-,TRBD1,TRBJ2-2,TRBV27,TGTGCCAGCAGTTTACCCACAGGGGCCGGGGAGCTGTTTTTT,CASSLPTGAGELFF
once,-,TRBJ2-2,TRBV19,TGTGCCAGTAGGTCCAGGACGGAGAACACCGGGGAGCTGTTTTTT,CASRSRTENTGELFF
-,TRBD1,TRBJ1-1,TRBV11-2,TGTGCCAGCAGCCCCATTGCCGGGACAGTTAACACTGAAGCTTTCTTT,CASSPIAGTVNTEAFF
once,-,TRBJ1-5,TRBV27,TGTGCCAGCAGTTTATATGGCCCAGTCCTTAGCAATCAGCCCCAGCATTTT,CASSLYGPVLSNQPQHF
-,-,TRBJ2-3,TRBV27,TGTGCCAGCAGTTTATCGTTTCCAGATACGCAGTATTTT,CASSLSFPDTQYF
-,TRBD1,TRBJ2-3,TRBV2,TGTGCCAGCAGTAAAGGGGGCAGTGGCACAGATACGCAGTATTTT,CASSKGGSGTDTQYF
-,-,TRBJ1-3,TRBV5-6,TGTGCCAGCAGCTCTCCCGGGGGTGGAAACACCATATATTTT,CASSSPGGGNTIYF
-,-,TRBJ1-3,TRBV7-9,TGTGCCAGCCCCTCCGCGACAACTGGAAACACCATATATTTT,CASPSATTGNTIYF
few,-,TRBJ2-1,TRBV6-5,TGTGCCAGCAGTCTCCTCAGTGGGGAGCAGTTCTTC,CASSLLSGEQFF
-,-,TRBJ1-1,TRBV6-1,TGTGCCAGCAGTGTACTACAGGGCCTGAACACTGAAGCTTTCTTT,CASSVLQGLNTEAFF
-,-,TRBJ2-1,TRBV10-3,TGTGCCATCACCAAGGACCCAAACAATGAGCAGTTCTTC,CAITKDPNNEQFF
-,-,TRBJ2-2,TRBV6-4,TGTGCCAGCAAGGAGGGAGCGAACACCGGGGAGCTGTTTTTT,CASKEGANTGELFF
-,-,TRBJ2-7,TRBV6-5,TGTGCCAGCAGTAGGCGGGACAATTCCTACGAGCAGTACTTC,CASSRRDNSYEQYF
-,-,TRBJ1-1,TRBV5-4,TGTGCCAGCAGCTTGCCCCTCAACACTGAAGCTTTCTTT,CASSLPLNTEAFF
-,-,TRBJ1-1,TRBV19,TGTGCCAGTAACCCTCGGCTTGGTGAAGCTTTCTTT,CASNPRLGEAFF
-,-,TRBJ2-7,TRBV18,TGTGCCAGCTCACCCCCCGTGGGCCGAGGGTACGAGCAGTACTTC,CASSPPVGRGYEQYF
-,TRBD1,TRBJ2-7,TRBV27,TGTGCCAGCAGGCTCGGACAGGGGATACCCTACGAGCAGTACTTC,CASRLGQGIPYEQYF
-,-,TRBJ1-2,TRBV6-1,TGTGCCAGCACTGTACGGGGGGGTCGTGGCTACACCTTC,CASTVRGGRGYTF
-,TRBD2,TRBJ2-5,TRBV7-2,TGTGCCAGCAGCCTCCTAGGGAAATTAGCGGGGGTAAGAGAGACCCAGTACTTC,CASSLLGKLAGVRETQYF
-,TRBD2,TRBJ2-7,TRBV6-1,TGTGCCAGCAGTGAAGTTAGCGGGGACTACGAGCAGTACTTC,CASSEVSGDYEQYF
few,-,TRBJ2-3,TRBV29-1,TGCAGCGTCTCCAGGGGAGAACACACAGATACGCAGTATTTT,CSVSRGEHTDTQYF
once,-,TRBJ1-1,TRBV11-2,TGTGCCAGCAGCTTAGCATGGGGGGAAAACACTGAAGCTTTCTTT,CASSLAWGENTEAFF
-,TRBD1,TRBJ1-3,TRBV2,TGTGCCAGGGGGGGGGACAGCCGGTCTGGAAACACCATATATTTT,CARGGDSRSGNTIYF
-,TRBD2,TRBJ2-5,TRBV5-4,TGTGCCAGCAGCTTTTCCGCGGGAGGGCGGGGAGAGACCCAGTACTTC,CASSFSAGGRGETQYF
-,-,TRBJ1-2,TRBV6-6,TGTGCCACGAGGTGGGGGGGCGATGGCTACACCTTC,CATRWGGDGYTF
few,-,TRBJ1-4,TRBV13,TGTGCCAGCAGCTTAGGGGGGGCCAAGGTTGAAAAACTGTTTTTT,CASSLGGAKVEKLFF
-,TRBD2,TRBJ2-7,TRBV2,TGTGCCAGCAGGGGACTAGCGGGGTCCTACGAGCAGTACTTC,CASRGLAGSYEQYF
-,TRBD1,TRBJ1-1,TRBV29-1,TGCAGCGTTGACATAGACAGGGCCCCCACTGAAGCTTTCTTT,CSVDIDRAPTEAFF
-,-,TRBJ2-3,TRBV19,TGTGCCAGTAGTGCGGGGGCCAACACAGATACGCAGTATTTT,CASSAGANTDTQYF
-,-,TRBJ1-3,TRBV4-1,TGCGCCAGCAGCCAACCGGTCTCTGGAAACACCATATATTTT,CASSQPVSGNTIYF
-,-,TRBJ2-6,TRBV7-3,TGTGCCAGCAGCTTAGCAGGGTCTGGGGCCAACGTCCTGACTTTC,CASSLAGSGANVLTF
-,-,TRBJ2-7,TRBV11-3,TGTGCCAGCAGCTTCGTGAGCTCCTACGAGCAGTACTTC,CASSFVSSYEQYF
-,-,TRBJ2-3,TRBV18,TGTGCCAGCTCAGGGGACCGAGGCACAGATACGCAGTATTTT,CASSGDRGTDTQYF
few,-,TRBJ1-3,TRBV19,TGTGCCAGTAGTTCCTCAGGGGAATACTCTGGAAACACCATATATTTT,CASSSSGEYSGNTIYF
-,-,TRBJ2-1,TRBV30,TGTGCCTGGACCCGTAGCGGTACCTACAATGAGCAGTTCTTC,CAWTRSGTYNEQFF
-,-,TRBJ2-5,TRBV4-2,TGTGCCAGCAGCCAAGGAACTGCCCCTCTGTACTTC,CASSQGTAPLYF
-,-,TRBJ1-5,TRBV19,TGTGCCAGTAGTCCCGACGGGACGGATTATAGCAATCAGCCCCAGCATTTT,CASSPDGTDYSNQPQHF
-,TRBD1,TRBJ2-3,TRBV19,TGTGCCAGTAAAAGGACAGGGGATGCAGATACGCAGTATTTT,CASKRTGDADTQYF
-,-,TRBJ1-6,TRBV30,TGTGCCTGGAATCGAGTGGGCATCGGAAGGTCACCCCTCCACTTT,CAWNRVGIGRSPLHF
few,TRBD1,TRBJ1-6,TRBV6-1,TGTGCCACCGATCATACAGGGGGTTTCGATTCACCCCTCCACTTT,CATDHTGGFDSPLHF
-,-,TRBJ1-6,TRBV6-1,TGTGCCAGCAGTGAAGGTGGGGGTAAGGGGAATTCACCCCTCCACTTT,CASSEGGGKGNSPLHF
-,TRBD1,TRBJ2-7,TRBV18,TGTGCCAGCTCACCACCAGAGACAGGGGCCTACGAGCAGTACTTC,CASSPPETGAYEQYF
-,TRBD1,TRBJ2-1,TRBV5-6,TGTGCCAGCAGCGCAATAGGACAGGGGGCAGGTTACAATGAGCAGTTCTTC,CASSAIGQGAGYNEQFF
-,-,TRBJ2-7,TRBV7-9,TGTGCCAGCAGCTCCGAGCGGGACGAGCAGTACTTC,CASSSERDEQYF
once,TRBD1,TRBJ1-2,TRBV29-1,TGCAGCGTTGAACAGGGGGGTTTTGGCTACACCTTC,CSVEQGGFGYTF
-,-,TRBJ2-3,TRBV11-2,TGTGCCAGCAGCTTACAATCCGGGACTACAGATACGCAGTATTTT,CASSLQSGTTDTQYF
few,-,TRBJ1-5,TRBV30,TGTGCCTGGGGTAGGGGGTGGGGGCAGCCCCAGCATTTT,CAWGRGWGQPQHF
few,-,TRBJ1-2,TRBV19,TGTGCCAGTAGAGGGTGGACAGACTACACCTTC,CASRGWTDYTF
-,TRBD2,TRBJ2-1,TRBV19,TGTGCCAGTAGTATTCGGCCTAGCGGGGAAGGTGAGCAGTTCTTC,CASSIRPSGEGEQFF
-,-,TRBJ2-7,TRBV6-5,TGTGCCAGCATGGGGCAGGGGCTTAACGAGCAGTACTTC,CASMGQGLNEQYF
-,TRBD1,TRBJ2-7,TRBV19,TGTGCCACAAAGGACAGGGTTCGATCCTACGAGCAGTACTTC,CATKDRVRSYEQYF
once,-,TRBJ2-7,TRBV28,TGTGCCAGCAGTGATCGCTACGAGCAGTACTTC,CASSDRYEQYF
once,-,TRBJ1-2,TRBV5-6,TGTGCCAGCAGCTTGGAAGACCCGCGCCACTATGGCTACACCTTC,CASSLEDPRHYGYTF
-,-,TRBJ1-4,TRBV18,TGTGCCAGCTCGCAACTGACAGCTCCTGGGGAAAAACTGTTTTTT,CASSQLTAPGEKLFF
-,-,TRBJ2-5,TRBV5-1,TGCGCCAGCAGCTTGGCCGGGGCAGAGACCCAGTACTTC,CASSLAGAETQYF
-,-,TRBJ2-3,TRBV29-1,TGCAGCGTCCTCACAAGAAGTTACACAGATACGCAGTATTTT,CSVLTRSYTDTQYF